The 25 T cell receptor beta chains in this list originate from one sample, sequenced in a study of control samples from healthy donors and cancer patients. Only in-frame clones appear in the TCRdb table, and some are missing; sequencing was by immunoSEQ multiplex PCR. This sample has about 120,000 clones, with approximately 90% found just once. Sequenced sample: PBMCs. Source of these receptors: a woman aged 45-65 years with colorectal cancer.

This rearrangement joins TRBV19 to TRBJ1-2; the D gene is possibly TRBD1 (5 bases). Trimming took 7 bases from V and 6 from J, leaving 9 bases between them. The CDR3 has 11 residues. CDR1 is LNHDA, CDR2 SQIVND, per germline (reference sequence). The CDR3 loop is CASNQGHGYTF. CDR3 bases: TGTGCCAGTAATCAGGGCCATGGCTACACCTTC.

The chain employs TRBV19 and TRBJ1-1; 7 nucleotides agree with TRBD1. Germline V gene data show CDR1 as LNHDA and CDR2 as SQIVND (reference sequence). Trimming cost V 3 bases and J 0 bases; bases outside gene matches: 4. The CDR3 is 15 amino acids. The CDR3 here is CASSMTGTVNTEAFF. CDR3 bases: TGTGCCAGTAGTATGACCGGGACAGTGAACACTGAAGCTTTCTTT.

The chain carries TRBV10-3 and TRBJ1-2; D call uncertain. Trimming removed 7 bases from V and 7 bases from J, with 19 bases in between. The length of the CDR3 is 14 residues. CDR1 ENHRY and CDR2 SYGVKD come from the germline V gene. The DNA of the CDR3 is TGTGCCATCAAGGAGAACGCCGTCAGTTCTGGCTACACCTTC. This encodes CAIKENAVSSGYTF.

J is TRBJ2-6 and V is TRBV7-9; no reliable D call. Trimming shortened V by 1 base and J by 6 bases, and 10 bases separated the two germline ends. Per the germline V gene, CDR1 is SEHNR and CDR2 is FQNEAQ (reference sequence). This CDR3 has 15 residues. The CDR3 sequence: CASSLVPEKANVLTF. The CDR3 DNA sequence: TGTGCCAGCAGCTTAGTCCCAGAGAAGGCCAACGTCCTGACTTTC.

This clone was seen once. This chain joins TRBV5-6 and TRBJ2-7, with no clear D. Germline CDR1 reads SGHDT; CDR2 reads YYEEEE. V lost 1 base to trimming and J lost 0 bases, with 11 bases between them. CDR3 length equals 15 residues. The CDR3 protein is CASSLRTLSSYEQYF. The CDR3, as DNA: TGTGCCAGCAGCTTGAGGACGCTGAGCTCCTACGAGCAGTACTTC. Looking up the rest from reference TRBV5-6 and TRBJ2-7 gives the full variable domain: DAGVTQSPTHLIKTRGQQVTLRCSPKSGHDTVSWYQQALGQGPQFIFQYYEEEERQRGNFPDRFSGHQFPNYSSELNVNALLLGDSALYLCASSLRTLSSYEQYFGPGTRLTVT.

The V gene is TRBV29-1, the J gene TRBJ1-1, with D unclear. Germline CDR1 reads SQVTM; CDR2 reads ANQGSEA. CDR3 length: 14 residues. Trimming shortened V by 2 bases and J by 1 base, and 11 bases separated the two germline ends. Here the CDR3 reads CSVEWQHQNTEAFF. The CDR3 DNA sequence: TGCAGCGTTGAATGGCAGCACCAGAACACTGAAGCTTTCTTT.

J is TRBJ2-3 and V is TRBV5-1; 9 nucleotides line up with TRBD1. J was trimmed by 6 bases and V by 0 bases; bases with no gene match: 5. CDR1 and CDR2 from the germline V gene are SGHRS and YFSETQ. The CDR3 loop spans 15 amino acids. CDR3 coding DNA: TGCGCCAGCAGCTTGGGGACAGGGGAACGGGATACGCAGTATTTT. Translation gives CASSLGTGERDTQYF.

This chain connects TRBV6-2 or TRBV6-3 to TRBJ2-5, with D possibly TRBD2 on 6 matching bases. Trimming removed 4 bases from V and 1 base from J, with 10 bases in between. Germline V lookup: CDR1 MNHEY, CDR2 SVGEGT. The CDR3 totals 14 residues. The CDR3 loop is CASSSGGIQETQYF. Written as DNA, the CDR3 is TGTGCCAGCAGTTCTGGGGGGATCCAAGAGACCCAGTACTTC.

Of note for this clone: Germline and junction disagree at one end, which may indicate a read error. V gene TRBV7-7 combines with J gene TRBJ2-7, with 7 bases fitting TRBD1. The germline V gene encodes CDR1 SSHAT and CDR2 FNYEAQ (reference sequence). This CDR3 has 15 residues. CDR3 in DNA: TGTGCTAGCAGCAGGGGGAAAGGGGCATCCTACGAGCAGTACTTC. This sequence encodes CASSRGKGASYEQYF.

The chain uses TRBV5-1 and TRBJ1-2; TRBD1 is a possible D gene (5 bases). Germline V gives CDR1 SGHRS, CDR2 YFSETQ. The CDR3 length is 14 residues. Trimming took 4 bases from V and 2 from J, leaving 12 bases between them. CDR3 in amino acids: CASSHDKGNYGYTF. DNA of the CDR3: TGCGCCAGCAGCCACGACAAGGGGAACTATGGCTACACCTTC.

The chain links TRBV25-1 to TRBJ2-7, with TRBD2 identical over 7 bases. Trimming cost V 7 bases and J 1 base; bases outside gene matches: 7. Per germline, CDR1 MGHDK and CDR2 SYGVNS. CDR3 length: 14 amino acids. The CDR3 sequence: CASIGTTPSYEQYF. CDR3 DNA: TGTGCCAGCATTGGGACTACACCATCCTACGAGCAGTACTTC.

The chain has TRBV9 and TRBJ1-6, with D perhaps TRBD1 (5 bases). The CDR3 has 16 residues. From germline, CDR1 is SGDLS and CDR2 YYNGEE. The germline V and J ends were trimmed by 3 bases and 0 bases, with 10 bases remaining between them. The DNA for the CDR3 is TGTGCCAGCAGCGAGACAGCCAGCTCCTATAATTCACCCCTCCACTTT. This gives the protein CASSETASSYNSPLHF.

The chain links TRBV7-8 to TRBJ2-1, with D possibly TRBD2 on 5 matching bases. CDR3 length equals 13 residues. Germline values: CDR1 SGHVS, CDR2 FQNEAQ. V was clipped by 5 bases and J by 13 bases, with 18 bases between them. CDR3 sequence reads: CASSHREGGLQFF. The CDR3 bases are TGTGCCAGCAGCCACCGAGAGGGCGGACTTCAGTTCTTC.

This chain links TRBV28 with TRBJ2-3; 8 positions match TRBD1. The CDR3 is 21 residues long. Germline V gives CDR1 MDHEN, CDR2 SYDVKM. Trimming took 8 bases from V and 0 from J; bases not matched to a gene: 25. CDR3 protein: CASCESGAGGWSGPSTDTQYF. CDR3 DNA: TGTGCCAGCTGCGAGAGTGGGGCAGGGGGCTGGAGCGGGCCTAGCACAGATACGCAGTATTTT.

This chain uses TRBV10-3 with TRBJ2-3; TRBD1 is a possible D gene (8 bases). Germline lookup yields CDR1 ENHRY and CDR2 SYGVKD. Trimming cost V 5 bases and J 6 bases, with 18 bases left between them. There are 15 residues in the CDR3. The CDR3 DNA sequence: TGTGCCATCAGTTCACAGGGGGGGATTGGGGATACGCAGTATTTT. Amino acids: CAISSQGGIGDTQYF.

The J gene is TRBJ1-6, the V gene TRBV5-6, with D hard to call. Germline assignment: CDR1 SGHDT and CDR2 YYEEEE. CDR3 length equals 13 residues. Deletions cut 4 bases from V and 7 bases from J, with 9 bases between. This CDR3 reads CASSPSINSPLHF. The CDR3 bases are TGTGCCAGCAGCCCGTCCATAAATTCACCCCTCCACTTT.

The chain recombines TRBV30 with TRBJ1-2, with 10 nucleotides matching TRBD1. This CDR3 spans 14 amino acids. Looked up from germline, CDR1 is GTSNPN and CDR2 is SVGIG (reference sequence). V lost 1 base and J lost 6; bases outside the gene matches: 5. The CDR3 bases are TGTGCCTGGAGTGGACAGGGGGCGGTGAATGGCTACACCTTC. Protein sequence: CAWSGQGAVNGYTF. The whole variable domain, remainder taken from reference TRBV30 and TRBJ1-2, is SQTIHQWPATLVQPVGSPLSLECTVEGTSNPNLYWYRQAAGRGLQLLFYSVGIGQISSEVPQNLSASRPQDRQFILSSKKLLLSDSGFYLCAWSGQGAVNGYTFGSGTRLTVV.

This clone was recorded once. The CDR3, as DNA: TGCGCCAGCAGCCTCACAGGGGGGCTCTACAATGAGCAGTTCTTC. Encoded protein: CASSLTGGLYNEQFF. The chain carries TRBV5-1 and TRBJ2-1; 8 bases are shared with TRBD1. The CDR3 is made up of 15 amino acids. Germline-derived CDR1 and CDR2 are SGHRS and YFSETQ. Trimming cost V 4 bases and J 3 bases; bases outside gene matches: 6.

In this sample, this clone turned up a few times. The junction and the germline gene differ at one end; a read error may be behind it. The chain combines TRBV6-5 with TRBJ2-2; no firm D call. CDR1 and CDR2 from the germline V gene are MNHEY and SVGAGI. This CDR3 is 14 amino acids long. The CDR3 DNA is TGTGCCAGCAGCTACTTAGAGAGAACCGGGGAGCTGTTTTTT. Its protein is CASSYLERTGELFF.

This clone has ten or more counts. The rearrangement links TRBV5-4 to TRBJ1-2; a possible D gene is TRBD1 (5 bases). The CDR3 contains 15 residues. V was shortened by 4 bases and J by 6 bases, with 19 bases between the two germline ends. In germline, CDR1 is SGHNT, CDR2 YYREEE (reference sequence). CDR3 residues: CASSRRMGREDGYTF. The DNA for the CDR3 is TGTGCCAGCAGCCGCCGGATGGGCAGGGAGGATGGCTACACCTTC.

The sample holds one count of this clone. The chain is built from TRBV28 and TRBJ2-1; 7 positions agree with TRBD1. V was pared by 6 bases and J by 8 bases, with 4 bases of the junction left unmatched. Germline V gene sequence: CDR1 MDHEN, CDR2 SYDVKM. The CDR3 contains 12 residues. The CDR3 region is CASSYTGDEQFF. The DNA of the CDR3 is TGTGCCAGCAGCTACACAGGGGATGAGCAGTTCTTC.

The rearrangement uses TRBV29-1 and TRBJ1-5, with 8 bases matching TRBD1. V lost 7 bases to trimming and J lost 4 bases; unmatched junction nucleotides: 6. CDR1 and CDR2 (germline): SQVTM, ANQGSEA. This CDR3 contains 13 residues. The DNA of the CDR3 is TGCAGCGCAACAGGGGGTTGGAATCAGCCCCAGCATTTT. As protein: CSATGGWNQPQHF.

This chain joins TRBV28 and TRBJ2-7; perhaps D is TRBD1 or TRBD2 (6 bases each). The V end lost 2 bases, the J end lost 7 bases, and 18 bases lay between the germline ends. Germline loops: CDR1 MDHEN, CDR2 SYDVKM. This CDR3 has 15 amino acids. For the CDR3, the DNA is TGTGCCAGCAGTTTAGTAGGGGGGCGGGTCGGAGAGCAGTACTTC. Encoded protein: CASSLVGGRVGEQYF.

This clone is a singleton in its sample. This chain links TRBV12-3 or TRBV12-4 with TRBJ1-2, with D perhaps TRBD1 (5 bases). The CDR3 extends over 13 amino acids. V lost 9 bases to trimming and J lost 1 base, with 12 bases between them. Written as DNA, the CDR3 is TGTGCCAGTACAGGTCGGAATAACTATGGCTACACCTTC. Residues: CASTGRNNYGYTF.

The gene calls are TRBV21-1 and TRBJ1-1. TRBV21-1 is shown as a pseudogene. CDR3 length: 18 amino acids. The CDR3 DNA is TGTGCCAGCAGCAAAGGGGTCCGCGCGGGGCGGTTGAACACTGAAGCTTTCTTT. Its protein product is CASSKGVRAGRLNTEAFF.